The 11 T cell receptor beta chains below were found in one sample sequenced in a study of T cells in Graves' hyperthyroidism and ophthalmopathy. TCR beta CDR3 regions were amplified from RNA. The study used the HTBI primer set for a first-round RT-PCR of the TCR CDR3. TCRdb reprocessed the multiplex PCR reads via MiXCR and lists one record per CDR3 protein. Of under 500,000 distinct CDR3 sequences listed, over 12% are singletons. The sequencing sample was made of blood. The receptors were sampled from a man aged 45-65 years with Graves' ophthalmopathy.

This clonotype was recorded at least ten times. The J gene is TRBJ2-1, the V gene TRBV7-3, with D perhaps matching TRBD2 (6 bases). V lost 5 bases, J lost 7 bases, and 18 bases lay in between. Germline V lookup: CDR1 SGHTA, CDR2 FQGTGA. The CDR3 has 15 residues. CDR3 loop: CASSHRDLALNEQFF. The CDR3 bases are TGTGCCAGCAGCCATCGGGACTTAGCGCTAAATGAGCAGTTCTTC.

There are a few counts of this clonotype. This chain links TRBV5-4 with TRBJ2-7; 8 positions agree with TRBD1. Per germline, CDR1 SGHNT and CDR2 YYREEE (reference sequence). The CDR3 is 16 residues long. V shed 3 bases, J shed 0 bases, and the junction held 8 bases outside the gene matches. In DNA form, the CDR3 reads TGTGCCAGCAGCTATAAACAGGGGGTATACTCCTACGAGCAGTACTTC. The encoded protein is CASSYKQGVYSYEQYF.

This clonotype was found many times. This rearrangement joins TRBV28 to TRBJ1-2; D may be TRBD1 (6 bases). The CDR3 loop spans 16 amino acids. The V gene lost 6 bases and the J gene lost 0 bases, with 17 bases spanning the gap. The V gene's germline CDR1 is MDHEN and CDR2 SYDVKM. CDR3 in amino acids: CASSPYGQGPNYGYTF. The DNA of the CDR3 is TGTGCCAGCAGCCCTTACGGGCAGGGGCCTAACTATGGCTACACCTTC.

This clonotype was seen repeatedly, ten times or more. This rearrangement joins TRBV7-8 to TRBJ2-1; 8 positions agree with TRBD2. Per the germline V gene, CDR1 is SGHVS and CDR2 is FQNEAQ. This CDR3 contains 15 residues. V lost 1 base and J lost 12; bases outside the gene matches: 11. The CDR3 coding sequence is TGTGCCAGCAGCTTAGAAGCGGGGGTAAGGTGGAGGCAGTTCTTC. Protein sequence: CASSLEAGVRWRQFF.

This clonotype occurred many times. The V call is TRBV15, the J call TRBJ2-7; 14 positions agree with TRBD2. The V and J ends lost 4 bases and 3 bases, in that order; junction bases with no gene match: 5. The germline CDR1 and CDR2 sequences are LNHNV and YYDKDF (reference sequence). The CDR3 runs 16 residues. DNA of the CDR3: TGTGCCACCAGCAAATCCGGGACTAGCGGGAGCTACGAGCAGTACTTC. Its translation is CATSKSGTSGSYEQYF.

The chain uses TRBV20-1 and TRBJ1-3; D unclear. CDR3 length: 17 residues. Trimming shortened V by 3 bases and J by 0 bases, and 18 bases separated the two germline ends. Germline values: CDR1 DFQATT, CDR2 SNEGSKA (reference sequence). CDR3 region: CSASLFGVGNSGNTIYF. As DNA, the CDR3 is TGCAGTGCTAGTCTTTTTGGTGTAGGCAACTCTGGAAACACCATATATTTT.

The table lists this clonotype with a few counts. A much bigger clone sits one base away, suggesting this may be a read error. This chain joins TRBV3-1 and TRBJ1-5; the D is unclear. The V end lost 5 bases, the J end lost 3 bases, and 11 bases lay between the germline ends. The CDR3 has 14 residues. Looked up from germline, CDR1 is LGHDT and CDR2 is YNNKEL (reference sequence). CDR3 in amino acids: CASSLDADNQPQHF. CDR3 bases: TGTGCCAGCAGCTTGGACGCTGACAATCAGCCCCAGCATTTT.

The V gene is TRBV3-1, the J gene TRBJ2-7, with 9 bases fitting TRBD2. Germline trimming cut 4 bases from V and 3 bases from J; bases unmatched to any gene: 4. CDR3 size: 14 residues. CDR1 is LGHDT and CDR2 is YNNKEL in the germline V gene (reference sequence). The CDR3 region has the DNA TGTGCCAGCAGCCGCGATAGCGGGAGCTACGAGCAGTACTTC. This gives the protein CASSRDSGSYEQYF.

This clonotype was counted many times. The V call is TRBV29-1, the J call TRBJ2-7; D is possibly TRBD1 (5 bases). The ends were cut back, 6 bases at V and 2 bases at J, with 8 bases in the middle. This CDR3 region has 11 residues. Germline CDR1 and CDR2: SQVTM and ANQGSEA. CDR3 sequence: CSVTVTYEQYF. CDR3 DNA: TGCAGCGTGACAGTTACCTACGAGCAGTACTTC.

The CDR3 spells CASRDRGSLYIQYF. The CDR3 DNA reads as TGTGCCAGTAGGGACAGGGGGAGTTTATACATTCAGTACTTC. This chain joins TRBV19 and TRBJ2-4; 10 positions agree with TRBD1. V shed 6 bases, J shed 8 bases, and the junction held 7 bases outside the gene matches. The CDR3 extends over 14 amino acids. Germline V gene data show CDR1 as LNHDA and CDR2 as SQIVND (reference sequence).

The sample holds many counts of this clonotype. The rearrangement joins TRBV4-1 to TRBJ2-3; 7 bases match TRBD1. Germline assignment: CDR1 MGHRA and CDR2 YSYEKL. The CDR3 consists of 16 residues. The junction had 8 bases not matched to a gene; V was cut back by 0 bases and J by 5 bases. For the CDR3, the DNA is TGCGCCAGCAGCCAAGATGCGGCACCAGGGGGAGATACGCAGTATTTT. Translating gives CASSQDAAPGGDTQYF.